The 12 T cell receptor beta chains in this list originate from one sample, sequenced in a study of shared clonotypes between healthy human individuals. Using immunoSEQ multiplex PCR, the repertoire was profiled, and TCRdb retains in-frame clones only, with some absent. The data show some 1 million clones, about three quarters seen once. The material sequenced was memory CD4+ T cells sorted from blood. Subset given: CD45RA-negative fraction. Receptors originate from a man younger than 35 in good health.

This chain links TRBV28 with TRBJ2-7; a weak D match, TRBD1 (6 bases). There are 13 residues in the CDR3. The germline gives CDR1 MDHEN, CDR2 SYDVKM. V shed 5 bases and J shed 11 bases, with 19 bases lying between them. CDR3 coding DNA: TGTGCCAGCAGTCGAGGGGGAGAGGACATAAAGTACTTC. This encodes CASSRGGEDIKYF.

The chain has TRBV7-2 and TRBJ2-2; TRBD2 matches at 8 bases. The germline gives CDR1 SGHTA, CDR2 FQGNSA. The J segment lost 5 bases and the V segment lost 2 bases, leaving 4 bases of the junction unmatched. This CDR3 is built from 15 residues. The CDR3 DNA sequence: TGTGCCAGCAGCTTAAGAGCGGGAGTGACCGGGGAGCTGTTTTTT. Protein product: CASSLRAGVTGELFF. Together with reference TRBV7-2 and TRBJ2-2, the CDR3 gives the full variable domain: GAGVSQSPSNKVTEKGKDVELRCDPISGHTALYWYRQSLGQGLEFLIYFQGNSAPDKSGLPSDRFSAERTGGSVSTLTIQRTQQEDSAVYLCASSLRAGVTGELFFGEGSRLTVL.

The genes are TRBV5-1 and TRBJ2-4; D gene ambiguous. Trimming took off 6 bases at V and 8 bases at J, with 9 bases between the two ends. Germline V lookup: CDR1 SGHRS, CDR2 YFSETQ. The CDR3 is made up of 11 amino acids. CDR3 coding DNA: TGCGCCAGCACAGGAAACGACATTCAGTACTTC. This encodes CASTGNDIQYF.

This rearrangement joins TRBV11-2 to TRBJ2-1; D might be TRBD2 (5 bases). This CDR3 comprises 14 residues. CDR1 SGHAT and CDR2 FQNNGV come from the germline V gene. Trimming stripped 5 bases from V and 3 bases from J, with 11 bases between. This CDR3 is CASSVIAYYNEQFF. CDR3 in DNA: TGTGCCAGCAGCGTTATAGCGTACTACAATGAGCAGTTCTTC.

The chain uses TRBV7-2 and TRBJ2-3; TRBD2 aligns across 14 bases. With 5 bases clipped from V and 6 bases from J, the junction kept 7 bases outside the gene matches. Germline V gives CDR1 SGHTA, CDR2 FQGNSA. This CDR3 comprises 16 residues. CDR3 DNA: TGTGCCAGCAGCCCCGACGGGACTAGCGGGAGCGATACGCAGTATTTT. This encodes CASSPDGTSGSDTQYF. Full variable domain (remainder filled in from reference TRBV7-2 and TRBJ2-3): GAGVSQSPSNKVTEKGKDVELRCDPISGHTALYWYRQSLGQGLEFLIYFQGNSAPDKSGLPSDRFSAERTGGSVSTLTIQRTQQEDSAVYLCASSPDGTSGSDTQYFGPGTRLTVL.

This clone was seen only a few times. The chain couples TRBV6-5 to TRBJ1-6, with TRBD1 matching over 7 bases. V was pared by 4 bases and J by 6 bases, with 9 bases of the junction left unmatched. The V gene's germline CDR1 is MNHEY and CDR2 SVGAGI. The CDR3 is 16 residues long. The CDR3 bases are TGTGCCAGCAGTTCCCCGGGAGGGGGCATTAATTCACCCCTCCACTTT. Translation: CASSSPGGGINSPLHF.

The chain uses TRBV6-6 and TRBJ2-7; D remains unclear. Between the trimmed V and J ends, which lost 0 bases and 2 bases, there was a span of 8 bases. CDR3 length equals 14 residues. CDR1 and CDR2 from the germline V gene are MNHNY and SVGAGI (reference sequence). In nucleotides, the CDR3 is TGTGCCAGCAGTTACTCGGCCAGAGCCTACGAGCAGTACTTC. Its translation: CASSYSARAYEQYF.

The V and J genes are TRBV18 and TRBJ2-7, with no clear D. Germline V CDR1 and CDR2: KGHSH, LQKENI. Trimming took 2 bases from V and 2 from J, leaving 7 bases between them. The CDR3 loop spans 13 amino acids. CDR3 nucleotides: TGTGCCAGCTCACCAATGGTAGCCTACGAGCAGTACTTC. Translation gives CASSPMVAYEQYF.

This clone came up once. V usage is TRBV7-2 and J usage is TRBJ2-7; TRBD2 matches 10 bases. After removal of 1 base from V and 6 bases from J, the junction contained 9 bases not matched to a gene. The germline V gene has CDR1 SGHTA and CDR2 FQGNSA. The CDR3 loop spans 16 amino acids. CDR3 residues: CASSLDRLAGVGEQYF. In nucleotides, the CDR3 is TGTGCCAGCAGCTTAGATAGGCTAGCGGGAGTGGGCGAGCAGTACTTC.

Only one count was recorded for this clone. CDR3 DNA: TGTGCCAGCAGCTACAGGACGAGCGAATTAACAGATACGCAGTATTTT. Translated, it gives CASSYRTSELTDTQYF. The chain couples TRBV11-2 to TRBJ2-3; D perhaps matches TRBD1 (5 bases). The CDR3 loop spans 16 amino acids. The germline V gene has CDR1 SGHAT and CDR2 FQNNGV. The V end was cut by 4 bases, the J end by 3 bases, with 17 bases between.

The chain couples TRBV7-8 to TRBJ1-5, with D uncertain. The V and J ends lost 1 base and 6 bases respectively, with 7 bases between them. Germline V gene sequence: CDR1 SGHVS, CDR2 FQNEAQ. This CDR3 is 13 amino acids long. The CDR3 DNA is TGTGCCAGCAGCTTAGAGGGTGGTCAGCCCCAGCATTTT. Protein product: CASSLEGGQPQHF.

The genes are TRBV28 and TRBJ2-6, with TRBD1 identical over 8 bases. Germline V CDR1 and CDR2: MDHEN, SYDVKM. The length of the CDR3 is 18 residues. The junction had 11 bases not matched to a gene; V was cut back by 3 bases and J by 4 bases. CDR3 DNA: TGTGCCAGCAGTTTTTTTGGCAGGGGGCTTGGAGGGGCCAACGTCCTGACTTTC. Protein sequence: CASSFFGRGLGGANVLTF.